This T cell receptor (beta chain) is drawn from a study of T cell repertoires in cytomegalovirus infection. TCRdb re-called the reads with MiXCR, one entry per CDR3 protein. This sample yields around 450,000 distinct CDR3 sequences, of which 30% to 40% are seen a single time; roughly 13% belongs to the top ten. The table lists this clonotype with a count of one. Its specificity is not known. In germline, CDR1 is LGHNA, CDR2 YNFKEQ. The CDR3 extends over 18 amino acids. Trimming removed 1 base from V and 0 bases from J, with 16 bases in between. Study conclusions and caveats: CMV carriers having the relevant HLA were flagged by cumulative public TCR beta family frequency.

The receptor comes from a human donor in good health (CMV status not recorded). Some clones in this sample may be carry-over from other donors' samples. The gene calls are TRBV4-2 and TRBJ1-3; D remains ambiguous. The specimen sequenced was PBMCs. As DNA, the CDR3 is TGTGCCAGCAGCCAAGTCAGCGCAAGAGGCGTCTCTGGAAACACCATATATTTT. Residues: CASSQVSARGVSGNTIYF.